This T cell receptor (beta chain) was identified in a study of T cells in Graves' hyperthyroidism and ophthalmopathy. Amplified TCR beta CDR3 regions derived from RNA transcripts. Initially, a first-round RT-PCR of the TCR CDR3 employed the HTBI primer set. TCRdb fed the multiplex PCR reads into MiXCR, producing one record per CDR3 protein. The sample has over 700,000 distinct CDR3 sequences, over 15% seen once. V was pared by 6 bases and J by 2 bases, with 17 bases between. Germline values: CDR1 DFQATT, CDR2 SNEGSKA (reference sequence). The CDR3 is 15 amino acids. Among the patients, aged 18 to 65, hyperthyroidism was newly diagnosed and had lasted under 2 months.

The TCR was taken from a woman in her fifties or sixties with Graves' hyperthyroidism that later progressed to Graves' ophthalmopathy. Specimen: blood. The V gene is TRBV20-1, the J gene TRBJ1-3; D possibly corresponds to TRBD1 (6 bases). CDR3 DNA: TGCAGTGCCGGTGGGTTACAGGGTACTGGAAACACCATATATTTT. It specifies CSAGGLQGTGNTIYF.